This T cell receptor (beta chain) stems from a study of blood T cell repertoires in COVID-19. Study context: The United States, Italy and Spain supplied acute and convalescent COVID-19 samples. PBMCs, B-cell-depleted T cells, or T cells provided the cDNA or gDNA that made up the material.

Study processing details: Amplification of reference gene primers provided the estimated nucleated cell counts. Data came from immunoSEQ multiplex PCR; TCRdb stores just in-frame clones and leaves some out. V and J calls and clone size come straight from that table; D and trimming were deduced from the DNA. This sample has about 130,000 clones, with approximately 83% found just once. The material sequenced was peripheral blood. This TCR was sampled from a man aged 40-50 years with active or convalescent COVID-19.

CDR3 amino acids: CATSRLGQGARGNTIYF. The CDR3 DNA sequence: TGTGCCACCAGCAGGTTGGGGCAGGGGGCGAGAGGAAACACCATATATTTT. The chain couples TRBV15 to TRBJ1-3, with 8 bases that match TRBD1. CDR3 length: 17 residues. Germline V lookup: CDR1 LNHNV, CDR2 YYDKDF (reference sequence). V was clipped by 3 bases and J by 4 bases; unmatched bases: 11.